The clone carrying this TCR beta chain was counted between two and nine times. Its antigen is still unknown. The source of the sample is a study of metastatic and nonmetastatic thyroid tumors. Each patient went into thyroid surgery without having received any treatment. Germline CDR1 is MNHNS and CDR2 is SASEGT. Trimming took 5 bases from V and 6 from J, leaving 11 bases between them. The CDR3 sequence is 13 residues long. General study points: A significant increase in TCR beta diversity was reportedly seen in malignant thyroid tumors relative to benign nodules, in blood and tumor.

TCRdb re-clonotyped the PCR reads via MiXCR. This sample yields 32,000 or so clones, of which approximately 18% are seen a single time; 6.2% belongs to the top ten. The TCR was taken from a male donor with papillary thyroid cancer or a benign thyroid nodule (not recorded which). Some clones in this sample may be carry-over from other donors' samples. This chain connects TRBV6-1 to TRBJ2-1; possibly TRBD1 for D (5 bases). The sample consisted of blood. CDR3 bases: TGTGCCAGCAGTCAGGGATCCGTCAATGAGCAGTTCTTC. Protein: CASSQGSVNEQFF.